The clone carrying this T cell receptor (beta chain) was counted only a few times. The antigen remains unidentified. Sorting of CD4+ naive, central memory, regulatory and stem cell-like memory cells was performed via CD45RO/CCR7/CD25/CD127/CD95/CD27. This sample is drawn from a study of beta chain features in type 1 diabetes. Points from the study as a whole: A greater similarity of naive, central memory and Treg TCRB repertoires was seen among patients than among healthy donors. Moderately but significantly shorter TCRB CDR3s were found in Type 1 diabetes patients in all four CD4+ subsets.

This CDR3 has 14 residues. J lost 4 bases, V lost 9 bases, and 9 bases had no gene match. Germline V CDR1 and CDR2: SGHAT, FQNNGV. As every portion of the isolated RNA was reverse transcribed, the sequencing read expressed TCRB transcripts. The table came from immunoSEQ multiplex PCR; TCRdb's copy has only in-frame clones and leaves some out. The sample has roughly 150,000 clones, 7.8% seen once. The source material was central memory CD4+ T cells from blood. The sequence came from a woman aged 40 to 50 with type 1 diabetes. The chain carries TRBV11-2 and TRBJ2-5; TRBD2 aligns across 9 bases. This CDR3 is CASSSGGRRETQYF. For the CDR3, the DNA is TGTGCCAGTAGTAGCGGGGGCCGGCGAGAGACCCAGTACTTC.